This T cell receptor beta chain was observed in a study of cytomegalovirus exposure and HLA in healthy donors. Study-wide results and caveats: Reported performance of the classifier showed diagnosis of cytomegalovirus status with high specificity and sensitivity. Under in vitro conditions, a few CMV-associated chains were confirmed as specific for CMV antigens. Cytomegalovirus-associated status was assigned to 164 TCR beta chains.

Among the roughly 110 subjects of the validation cohort, separate from the 666-subject first cohort, were the donors. The table came from immunoSEQ multiplex PCR; TCRdb's copy has only in-frame clones and leaves some out. The table records 100,000 to 150,000 clones, 85% to 90% of them present only once. Germline loops: CDR1 MNHEY, CDR2 SMNVEV (reference sequence). Trimming took off 9 bases at V and 4 bases at J, with 22 bases between the two ends. The CDR3 has 15 amino acids. In regard to this clone: Its antigen is still unknown. Other DNA sequences in this sample translate to the same CDR3.

Material for sequencing was PBMCs. V is TRBV27 and J is TRBJ2-7; possibly TRBD2 for D (6 bases). The receptor comes from a man aged 30 to 39 in good health and CMV-seronegative. CDR3: CASSRSGTWAYEQYF. The CDR3 DNA is TGTGCCAGTAGTCGTTCCGGGACTTGGGCGTACGAGCAGTACTTC.